Here is one T cell receptor (beta chain) with its context. Its specificity is unknown. Culture proceeded for 9 to 11 days, and CD4+ T cells were then isolated. Participants completed two doses of the BNT162b2 or mRNA-1273 vaccine. The study found no prior SARS-CoV-2 infection in the vaccine recipients, who tested negative for nucleocapsid antibodies. IL-2 medium supplanted half the medium on days 3 and 7. These data are taken from a study of vaccination effects on CD4 cells after COVID-19. Study as a whole: Wells of some 1.9 million PBMC each were grown with about 9.5 IU/ml IL-2 and around 10 ug/ml peptides.

CDR3 length: 14 amino acids. With V trimmed by 5 bases and J by 1 base, 1 base remained unmatched. The germline V gene encodes CDR1 SEHNR and CDR2 FQNEAQ (reference sequence). Assay: immunoSEQ multiplex PCR; the TCRdb copy retains only in-frame clones and omits some. The top ten clones hold about 8% of a sample with about 40,000 clones, under 70% of them seen once. The chain has TRBV7-9 and TRBJ1-1; 10 positions match TRBD1. Sequences were derived from CD4+ T cells from PBMCs cultured without peptide, sampled after COVID-19 vaccination. This TCR derives from a human donor who received a COVID-19 vaccine. The CDR3 here is CASSRTGGNTEAFF. In DNA form, the CDR3 reads TGTGCCAGCAGCAGGACAGGGGGGAACACTGAAGCTTTCTTT.